Shown below are 13 T cell receptor beta chains from a single sample sequenced in a study of cytomegalovirus exposure and HLA in healthy donors. The primer mix had 60 Vbeta and 13 Jbeta primers. Libraries were prepared by immunoSEQ multiplex PCR; TCRdb keeps only in-frame clonotypes and omits some of them. The data contain some 170,000 clones, almost 80% of them singletons. Material for sequencing was PBMCs. These receptors were collected from a man aged 40-49 years in good health and CMV-seropositive.

The V and J genes are TRBV19 and TRBJ1-3; 9 bases are a match to TRBD1. The CDR3 is 16 residues long. Losses at the gene ends were 6 bases for V and 0 bases for J; bases not matched to a gene: 6. Germline CDR1 reads LNHDA; CDR2 reads SQIVND (reference sequence). The CDR3 nucleotides read TGTGCCAGTAGCCCCGGGACAGGGCCCTCTGGAAACACCATATATTTT. Its translation: CASSPGTGPSGNTIYF.

A remark on this clone: The junction departs from the called germline gene at one end, perhaps through a read error. V and J are TRBV5-1 and TRBJ2-1, with D perhaps matching TRBD2 (5 bases). Germline V gene lookup returns CDR1 SGHRS and CDR2 YFSETQ. CDR3 size: 12 residues. CDR3 DNA: TGTGCCAGCAGCTTGGAGGAGAATGAGCAGTTCTTC. It is translated as CASSLEENEQFF.

The chain recombines TRBV9 with TRBJ2-3; the match to TRBD2 covers 8 bases. After removal of 3 bases from V and 4 bases from J, the junction contained 10 bases not matched to a gene. Per the germline V gene, CDR1 is SGDLS and CDR2 is YYNGEE. The CDR3 contains 16 residues. CDR3 sequence (DNA): TGTGCCAGCAGCGCTCTAACCGCGGGAGGAGCAGATACGCAGTATTTT. Its protein product is CASSALTAGGADTQYF.

The J gene is TRBJ2-7, the V gene TRBV2; 7 bases fit TRBD1. J was trimmed by 5 bases and V by 10 bases; bases with no gene match: 11. The CDR3 totals 13 residues. CDR1 SNHLY and CDR2 FYNNEI come from the germline V gene. The CDR3 bases are TGTGCCACCACAGGGGTCGAGGGAGACGAGCAGTACTTC. This sequence encodes CATTGVEGDEQYF.

The chain is built from TRBV19 and TRBJ2-1; TRBD2 agrees at 13 bases. The length of the CDR3 is 17 residues. CDR1 and CDR2 (germline): LNHDA, SQIVND (reference sequence). V lost 5 bases to trimming and J lost 7 bases; unmatched junction nucleotides: 11. CDR3: CASSRTSGSVGLNEQFF. Here the CDR3 DNA reads TGTGCCAGTAGTCGGACTAGCGGGAGTGTAGGGCTAAATGAGCAGTTCTTC.

This sequence joins TRBV6-1 and TRBJ2-1, with 9 bases fitting TRBD2. V lost 1 base to trimming and J lost 3 bases; unmatched junction nucleotides: 1. Germline CDR1 is MNHNS and CDR2 is SASEGT. The length of the CDR3 is 15 residues. The DNA for the CDR3 is TGTGCCAGCAGTGAAGGCGGGGGGGACTACAATGAGCAGTTCTTC. It specifies CASSEGGGDYNEQFF.

This clone was detected once. The chain joins TRBV25-1 to TRBJ2-1; 7 positions match TRBD2. The length of the CDR3 is 17 residues. The germline V gene has CDR1 MGHDK and CDR2 SYGVNS. The J segment lost 0 bases and the V segment lost 5 bases, leaving 10 bases of the junction unmatched. CDR3 coding DNA: TGTGCCAGCAGTCACCGCCTGGGGACTATCTCCTACAATGAGCAGTTCTTC. It yields the protein CASSHRLGTISYNEQFF.

This clone was detected once. The V gene is TRBV6-5, the J gene TRBJ1-3; TRBD1 agrees at 9 bases. Germline trimming cut 2 bases from V and 4 bases from J; bases unmatched to any gene: 6. The germline CDR1 and CDR2 sequences are MNHEY and SVGAGI. The CDR3 runs 16 residues. CDR3 residues: CASSYMGQGFGNTIYF. CDR3 DNA sequence: TGTGCCAGCAGTTACATGGGACAGGGTTTCGGAAACACCATATATTTT.

The rearrangement links TRBV10-2 to TRBJ2-5; 8 bases align to TRBD2. The ends lost 2 bases at V and 9 bases at J; junction bases unmatched: 5. The germline CDR1 and CDR2 sequences are WSHSY and SAAADI. The CDR3 sequence is 13 residues long. The CDR3 DNA reads TGCGCCAGCAGTGAGGGGACTAGAGGGGCCCAGTACTTC. Translation: CASSEGTRGAQYF.

This clone appeared a few times. This chain connects TRBV5-1 to TRBJ2-2, with TRBD1 identical over 8 bases. The V segment lost 4 bases and the J segment 4 bases; nucleotides outside the gene matches: 9. In germline, CDR1 is SGHRS, CDR2 YFSETQ. The CDR3 totals 16 residues. The CDR3 DNA is TGCGCCAGCAGCCCGTCGGACAGGGATGGCACCGGGGAGCTGTTTTTT. It is translated as CASSPSDRDGTGELFF.

The chain employs TRBV28 and TRBJ2-5, with D possibly TRBD1 on 6 matching bases. The J call may not be correct, given that the DNA end is closer to TRBJ2-7. Germline V CDR1 and CDR2: MDHEN, SYDVKM. This CDR3 contains 15 residues. CDR3 sequence reads: CASSPPTGLRYEQYF. Written as DNA, the CDR3 is TGTGCCAGCAGTCCCCCGACAGGACTCCGCTACGAGCAGTACTTC.

This sequence joins TRBV5-1 and TRBJ2-5, with D possibly being TRBD1 (6 bases). Germline values: CDR1 SGHRS, CDR2 YFSETQ. The CDR3 sequence is 16 residues long. V lost 0 bases, J lost 2 bases, and 14 bases lay in between. The CDR3 coding sequence is TGCGCCAGCAGCTTGGGTGGTACTCAGGGGCAAGAGACCCAGTACTTC. It yields the protein CASSLGGTQGQETQYF.

This sequence joins TRBV6-4 and TRBJ1-1; 9 bases are shared with TRBD1. This CDR3 comprises 13 residues. CDR1 is MRHNA and CDR2 is SNTAGT in the germline V gene. Trimming at V came to 4 bases and at J to 7 bases, leaving 4 bases not matched to a gene. The CDR3: CASSVGQGFEAFF. As DNA, the CDR3 is TGTGCCAGCAGTGTGGGACAGGGCTTTGAAGCTTTCTTT.